The rows below give T cell receptor beta chains drawn from one sample of a study of OX40 agonist ivuxolimab in advanced cancers. Generated by immunoSEQ multiplex PCR, the TCRdb table keeps only in-frame clones and is missing some. The table shows about 40,000 clones, with around 82% occurring only once. This specimen was CD4+ or CD8+ T cells sorted from blood, taken in a trial of the OX40 agonist ivuxolimab. Source of these receptors: an adult with an advanced solid tumor such as melanoma, head and neck, liver or kidney cancer. Both conserved end residues are part of each CDR3. A D gene is named only where the DNA matches it firmly. The listing skips clone size in some rows; elsewhere it reads once, few, many or a size class.

J | V | D | size | DNA | CDR3
TRBJ1-4 | TRBV6-5 | . | . | TGTGCCAGCAGCCCGGGTGGGAAACTGTTTTTT | CASSPGGKLFF
TRBJ2-1 | TRBV5-1 | TRBD2 | . | TGCGCCAGCAGCTTGGTAGCGGGAGGGTCAGGGGAGCAGTTCTTC | CASSLVAGGSGEQFF
TRBJ2-2 | TRBV10-2 | TRBD1 | . | TGCGCCAGCAGTGCCGGGACAGCGAACACCGGGGAGCTGTTTTTT | CASSAGTANTGELFF
TRBJ1-1 | TRBV7-2 | . | . | TGTGCCAGCAGCTATAGCGGACGAGCAATGAACACTGAAGCTTTCTTT | CASSYSGRAMNTEAFF
TRBJ1-2 | TRBV18 | TRBD1 | . | TGTGCCAGCTCACCTCCGGGACAGGGGGTATTTTATGGCTACACCTTC | CASSPPGQGVFYGYTF
TRBJ1-2 | TRBV6-5 | . | . | TGTGCCAGCAGTTACCTCGACAGGATTGCTAACTATGGCTACACCTTC | CASSYLDRIANYGYTF
TRBJ2-2 | TRBV5-1 | TRBD1 | . | TGCGCCAGCAGCCGAGCCTTACAGGGGGCGGGCACCGGGGAGCTGTTTTTT | CASSRALQGAGTGELFF
TRBJ1-5 | TRBV7-2 | . | once | TGTGCCAGCAGCTTAGACAGCCCAGGTCAGCCCCAGCATTTT | CASSLDSPGQPQHF
TRBJ2-7 | TRBV5-1 | TRBD2 | . | TGCGCCAGCAGCCCTGGACTAGCGGGAGTAAAAGACGAGCAGTACTTC | CASSPGLAGVKDEQYF
TRBJ1-5 | TRBV18 | . | . | TGTGCCAGCTCACTAGGAGCCGGTAGCAATCAGCCCCAGCATTTT | CASSLGAGSNQPQHF
TRBJ2-5 | TRBV7-2 | TRBD1 | . | TGTGCCAGCAGCCCCCGACAGGGGCAAGAGACCCAGTACTTC | CASSPRQGQETQYF
TRBJ1-3 | TRBV6-6 | . | once | TGTGCCAGCCGTCCGATAGGCTCTGGAAACACCATATATTTT | CASRPIGSGNTIYF
TRBJ2-1 | TRBV7-9 | . | . | TGTGCCAGCAGCTTAGGGGACGGTTTATACAATGAGCAGTTCTTC | CASSLGDGLYNEQFF
TRBJ2-7 | TRBV27 | . | . | TGTGCCAGCAGTGCCAACAGGATAAGTCTCTACGAGCAGTACTTC | CASSANRISLYEQYF
TRBJ2-5 | TRBV6-1 | TRBD2 | . | TGTGCCAGCAGTCAGTCCCAGGGAGGGGAGACCCAGTACTTC | CASSQSQGGETQYF
TRBJ2-7 | TRBV7-2 | TRBD2 | . | TGTGCCAGCAGCTTAAAGCTAGCGGGAGCAGGGCAGTACTTC | CASSLKLAGAGQYF
TRBJ1-6 | TRBV5-1 | . | . | TGCGCCAGCAGAGAGGACGGCGGTCATTCACCCCTCCACTTT | CASREDGGHSPLHF
TRBJ2-7 | TRBV5-6 | TRBD2 | . | TGTGCCAGCAGCTTACCGCTAGCGGGCTCCTACGAGCAGTACTTC | CASSLPLAGSYEQYF
TRBJ1-1 | TRBV29-1 | . | . | TGCAGCGTTACAAGGGAGCTGAACACTGAAGCTTTCTTT | CSVTRELNTEAFF
TRBJ2-3 | TRBV19 | . | . | TGTGCCACTATCGGGTGGATCACAGATACGCAGTATTTT | CATIGWITDTQYF
TRBJ2-3 | TRBV9 | TRBD2 | . | TGTGCCAGCAGCGTGGCTAGCGGAGACACAGATACGCAGTATTTT | CASSVASGDTDTQYF
TRBJ2-7 | TRBV5-1 | . | . | TGCGCCAGCAGCCCGGACGGATCTGGATACGAGCAGTACTTC | CASSPDGSGYEQYF
TRBJ1-4 | TRBV5-4 | . | . | TGTGCCAGCAGCTTGGGAGGGTCCCCCACTAATGAAAAACTGTTTTTT | CASSLGGSPTNEKLFF
TRBJ2-3 | TRBV7-8 | TRBD2 | . | TGTGCCAGCAGCCCCTATCGTGTACTAGCGGGATTCACAGATACGCAGTATTTT | CASSPYRVLAGFTDTQYF
TRBJ1-2 | TRBV19 | TRBD1 | . | TGTGCCAGTAGTATATTGCGGGACAGGGGTAGCTACACCTTC | CASSILRDRGSYTF
TRBJ1-3 | TRBV5-6 | . | few | TGTGCCAGCAGCTCCGGGACTAGGACCATATATTTT | CASSSGTRTIYF
TRBJ1-5 | TRBV7-9 | TRBD1 | . | TGTGCCAGCAGCCAAACGGACAGGGGGCTCAATCAGCCCCAGCATTTT | CASSQTDRGLNQPQHF
TRBJ1-1 | TRBV2 | TRBD1 | once | TGTGCCAGCAGTGAAACGGACAGGGTTGGGAGAGAAGCTTTCTTT | CASSETDRVGREAFF
TRBJ2-7 | TRBV5-1 | . | . | TGCGCCAGCAGCTTGGTCTTGGGGCAGGGGGGCGAGCAGTACTTC | CASSLVLGQGGEQYF
TRBJ1-2 | TRBV5-1 | TRBD1 | . | TGCGCCAGCAGCTTGACCCGGGACAGCTATGGCTACACCTTC | CASSLTRDSYGYTF
TRBJ2-2 | TRBV29-1 | . | . | TGCAGCGTCGCAAACCCGGTGGGGGACTCCGGGGAGCTGTTTTTT | CSVANPVGDSGELFF
TRBJ1-5 | TRBV18 | . | . | TGTGCCAGCTCACAGACAGATCCTTATAGCAATCAGCCCCAGCATTTT | CASSQTDPYSNQPQHF
TRBJ2-7 | TRBV11-2 | TRBD2 | . | TGTGCCAGCAGCTTAGAGGTCCTAGCGGGAGTCTACGAGCAGTACTTC | CASSLEVLAGVYEQYF
TRBJ1-3 | TRBV5-1 | TRBD1 | . | TGCGCCAGCAGCTTACAGGGGGAATCTGGAAACACCATATATTTT | CASSLQGESGNTIYF
TRBJ1-1 | TRBV6-1 | TRBD1 | once | TGTGCCAGCAGCACCGGACAGGGAAGCGCTGAAGCTTTCTTT | CASSTGQGSAEAFF
TRBJ1-5 | TRBV28 | . | . | TGTGCCAGCAGTTCACTGGATGTGACTGATAGCAATCAGCCCCAGCATTTT | CASSSLDVTDSNQPQHF
TRBJ1-1 | TRBV2 | . | . | TGTGCCAGCACTCCACGCCTGAACACTGAAGCTTTCTTT | CASTPRLNTEAFF
TRBJ1-1 | TRBV9 | . | . | TGTGCCAGCAGCGACCCGCCGGCTTTCTTT | CASSDPPAFF
TRBJ2-7 | TRBV19 | . | . | TGTGCCAGTACGGGCGGGACAGTCATGAAGCAGTACTTC | CASTGGTVMKQYF
TRBJ1-2 | TRBV19 | TRBD1 | . | TGTGCCAGTAGTATGCCTCGGACAGGAGGGGACTATGGCTACACCTTC | CASSMPRTGGDYGYTF
TRBJ2-1 | TRBV19 | . | . | TGTGCCAGTAGTATTTCGGGAGAACCCTACAATGAGCAGTTCTTC | CASSISGEPYNEQFF
TRBJ2-1 | TRBV5-1 | . | . | TGCGCCAGCAGCTTGGACGACTACCCTTCATTCTCCTACAATGAGCAGTTCTTC | CASSLDDYPSFSYNEQFF
TRBJ1-3 | TRBV30 | TRBD1 | . | TGTGCCTGGAGTCCCCGGGACAGTGACTACACCATATATTTT | CAWSPRDSDYTIYF
TRBJ1-2 | TRBV10-2 | TRBD1 | . | TGCGCCAGCACTGAGGGACAGGGGAGGTCTAACTATGGCTACACCTTC | CASTEGQGRSNYGYTF
TRBJ1-1 | TRBV7-9 | . | . | TGTGCCAGCAGCTTAGCGGGTCAGATGAACACTGAAGCTTTCTTT | CASSLAGQMNTEAFF